Below are 2 T cell receptor beta chains sequenced from a single sample in a study of cytomegalovirus exposure and HLA in healthy donors. The primer mix had 60 Vbeta and 13 Jbeta primers. Data came from immunoSEQ multiplex PCR; TCRdb stores just in-frame clones and leaves some out. The sample has about 97,000 clones, roughly 76% seen once. The sample taken for sequencing was PBMCs. These receptors came from a man aged 40-55 years in good health and CMV-seronegative.

This clone appeared a few times. V and J are TRBV7-9 and TRBJ1-4, with a possible D match to TRBD1 (5 bases). Trimming pared 2 bases from V and 3 bases from J, leaving 16 bases between. CDR3 size: 17 residues. Per the germline V gene, CDR1 is SEHNR and CDR2 is FQNEAQ (reference sequence). In nucleotides, the CDR3 is TGTGCCAGCAGCTTATGGGGGGGAAGCTCTCCTAATGAAAAACTGTTTTTT. It yields the protein CASSLWGGSSPNEKLFF. Together with reference TRBV7-9 and TRBJ1-4, the CDR3 gives the full variable domain: DTGVSQNPRHKITKRGQNVTFRCDPISEHNRLYWYRQTLGQGPEFLTYFQNEAQLEKSRLLSDRFSAERPKGSFSTLEIQRTEQGDSAMYLCASSLWGGSSPNEKLFFGSGTQLSVL.

V is TRBV19 and J is TRBJ1-2; 8 nucleotides agree with TRBD1. The CDR3 is 14 residues long. J lost 5 bases, V lost 5 bases, and 7 bases had no gene match. Germline assignment: CDR1 LNHDA and CDR2 SQIVND (reference sequence). This chain's CDR3 is CASSRGQDRYGYTF. As DNA, the CDR3 is TGTGCCAGTAGTCGGGGACAGGACCGATATGGCTACACCTTC.